Listed below are T cell receptor beta chains from one sample, sequenced in a study of cytomegalovirus exposure and HLA in healthy donors. Clones were sequenced by immunoSEQ multiplex PCR, and TCRdb holds only the in-frame ones, with some missing. The sample carries 110,000 to 150,000 clones, just under 85% recorded once. Sequenced sample: PBMCs. The receptors were sampled from a woman aged 40-49 years in good health and CMV-seronegative. Each CDR3 is given with its conserved first and last residue. D genes are given only for firm matches. Only part of the rows carry a size: once, few, many, or a class if the clone is expanded.

TRBD2	TRBV7-6	NA	TRBJ2-5	CASSPGLVETQYF	TGTGCCAGCAGTCCAGGACTAGTGGAGACCCAGTACTTC
TRBD1	TRBV18	NA	TRBJ1-6	CASSPDRGNSPLHF	TGTGCCAGCTCCCCCGACAGGGGAAATTCACCCCTCCACTTT
TRBD2	TRBV28	NA	TRBJ2-1	CASSSPGLAGVFLFF	TGTGCCAGCAGTTCGCCGGGACTAGCGGGAGTATTTCTGTTCTTC
NA	TRBV6-5	NA	TRBJ1-2	CASSYHDRAIGYTF	TGTGCCAGCAGTTACCACGACAGAGCTATTGGCTACACCTTC
TRBD2	TRBV19	NA	TRBJ2-2	CASSPRTSSTGELFF	TGTGCCAGTAGTCCAAGGACTAGCAGCACCGGGGAGCTGTTTTTT
NA	TRBV6-5	NA	TRBJ2-1	CASSWRSEQFF	TGTGCCAGCAGTTGGAGATCTGAGCAGTTCTTC
TRBD2	TRBV11-2	NA	TRBJ2-7	CASSLDPGLAGREQYF	TGTGCCAGCAGCTTAGATCCGGGACTAGCGGGGAGGGAGCAGTACTTC
TRBD2	TRBV19	NA	TRBJ2-7	CASGLAGSSAIYEQYF	TGTGCCAGTGGACTAGCGGGAAGTTCGGCTATCTACGAGCAGTACTTC
NA	TRBV2	few	TRBJ2-1	CAVPGLKTSYNEQFF	TGTGCCGTACCGGGACTTAAAACTTCCTACAATGAGCAGTTCTTC
NA	TRBV2	NA	TRBJ1-1	CASSEIRGKYEAFF	TGTGCCAGCAGTGAGATTCGGGGGAAATACGAAGCTTTCTTT
TRBD2	TRBV4-3	NA	TRBJ2-2	CASSQFTLAGGTGELFF	TGCGCCAGCAGCCAATTTACCCTAGCGGGGGGCACCGGGGAGCTGTTTTTT
TRBD2	TRBV7-9	NA	TRBJ2-1	CASSPRGSGSSDEQFF	TGTGCCAGCAGCCCCCGTGGTAGCGGGAGTTCGGATGAGCAGTTCTTC
NA	TRBV27	NA	TRBJ2-2	CASSWGVTGELFF	TGTGCCAGCAGTTGGGGAGTCACCGGGGAGCTGTTTTTT
TRBD1	TRBV11-2	NA	TRBJ1-4	CASSTDRGSEKLFF	TGTGCCAGCAGCACGGACAGGGGAAGTGAAAAACTGTTTTTT
NA	TRBV28	NA	TRBJ2-2	CASGGLAVATNTGELFF	TGTGCCAGCGGGGGCTTGGCGGTAGCGACGAACACCGGGGAGCTGTTTTTT
TRBD1	TRBV4-3	NA	TRBJ2-5	CASSQEGQGEQYF	TGCGCCAGCAGCCAAGAGGGGCAGGGGGAACAGTACTTC
TRBD2	TRBV7-6	NA	TRBJ2-3	CASSLTSGRTDTQYF	TGTGCCAGCAGCTTAACTAGCGGGAGAACTGATACGCAGTATTTT
NA	TRBV18	NA	TRBJ2-1	CASSPYFGRLSSYNEQFF	TGTGCCAGCTCACCATATTTTGGTCGACTGAGCTCCTACAATGAGCAGTTCTTC